Listed here are 5 T cell receptor beta chains from one sample, sequenced in a study of blood T cell repertoires in COVID-19. The repertoire was sequenced with immunoSEQ multiplex PCR; TCRdb's copy has only in-frame clones and lacks some. The repertoire holds 95,000 to 150,000 clones, 75% to 80% seen once, with 7.9% in the top ten. Sequenced: peripheral blood. These receptors all come from a human donor in a cohort sampled during active COVID-19.

The chain couples TRBV5-1 to TRBJ2-6, with 9 bases aligning to TRBD2. The V segment lost 6 bases and the J segment 0 bases; nucleotides outside the gene matches: 7. This CDR3 is 17 amino acids long. Germline V gene data show CDR1 as SGHRS and CDR2 as YFSETQ. The CDR3 DNA is TGCGCCAGCACGATAGCGGGGGTAAACTCTGGGGCCAACGTCCTGACTTTC. Translated: CASTIAGVNSGANVLTF.

The J gene is TRBJ1-1, the V gene TRBV4-1; possibly TRBD1 for D (6 bases). Germline-derived CDR1 and CDR2 are MGHRA and YSYEKL. V was cut by 2 bases and J by 0 bases, with 22 bases left in between. CDR3 length: 19 amino acids. CDR3 nucleotide sequence: TGCGCCAGCAGCCAAAGAGGAGCGATGGCGGACAGAATGAACACTGAAGCTTTCTTT. Its protein product is CASSQRGAMADRMNTEAFF.

This chain uses TRBV5-4 with TRBJ2-7; weak D call: TRBD1 (6 bases). The CDR3 sequence is 13 residues long. V lost 8 bases and J lost 5, with 17 bases in between. CDR1 and CDR2 (germline): SGHNT, YYREEE (reference sequence). The CDR3 region is CASASRDIDEQYF. CDR3 DNA: TGTGCCAGTGCTTCCCGGGACATCGACGAGCAGTACTTC.

V usage is TRBV28 and J usage is TRBJ1-5; the match to TRBD1 covers 7 bases. The CDR3 covers 15 residues. V gave up 2 bases and J gave up 6 bases; unmatched junction bases: 7. CDR1 is MDHEN, CDR2 SYDVKM, per germline. Written as DNA, the CDR3 is TGTGCCAGCAGTTTACCAGGGGGTATAAGTCAGCCCCAGCATTTT. It is translated as CASSLPGGISQPQHF.

V usage is TRBV3-1 (or the pseudogene TRBV3-2) and J usage is TRBJ2-7; 8 bases align to TRBD2. The CDR3 is 15 residues long. V lost 5 bases and J lost 6; bases outside the gene matches: 12. CDR1 is LGHDT, CDR2 YNNKEL, per germline (reference sequence). In DNA form, the CDR3 reads TGTGCCAGCAGCTCTCCCGGGACTAGATTAACCGAGCAGTACTTC. Its translation is CASSSPGTRLTEQYF.